Listed below are T cell receptor beta chains from one sample, sequenced in a study of metastatic and nonmetastatic thyroid tumors. Via MiXCR, TCRdb re-called the PCR reads. The sample lists under 50,000 clones; approximately 17% were seen once. The sample taken for sequencing was tumor tissue. The receptors were sampled from a female donor with papillary thyroid cancer or a benign thyroid nodule (not recorded which). Some clones in this sample may be carry-over from other donors' samples. The CDR3 runs from the conserved cysteine through the conserved F or W. Each record gives: J gene, clone size, V gene, CDR3 protein. Clone size, where shown, is once, few, many, or a class for clones that have expanded.

J: TRBJ2-7
size: few
V: TRBV6-2/TRBV6-3
CDR3: CASTPLGLAVNEQYF

J: TRBJ1-3
size: -
V: TRBV30
CDR3: CAWSVETGGGNTIYF

J: TRBJ2-5
size: -
V: TRBV20-1
CDR3: CSARRIQGWETQYF

J: TRBJ1-5
size: -
V: TRBV30
CDR3: CAWSTGLSNQPQHF

J: TRBJ2-7
size: many
V: TRBV20-1
CDR3: CSARRSQTGDEQYF

J: TRBJ1-6
size: -
V: TRBV3-1
CDR3: CASSRDRFGSPLHF

J: TRBJ2-7
size: many
V: TRBV7-9
CDR3: CASSLSRGQGRYAYEQYF

J: TRBJ2-1
size: -
V: TRBV3-1
CDR3: CASSRWEPEAYNEQFF

J: TRBJ2-2
size: many
V: TRBV4-2
CDR3: CASKSLRGASPGELFF

J: TRBJ1-2
size: medium-sized
V: TRBV10-2
CDR3: CASSEGGLNYGYTF

J: TRBJ2-1
size: many
V: TRBV20-1
CDR3: CSAPNPSSYNEQFF

J: TRBJ2-3
size: many
V: TRBV5-1
CDR3: CASSTPTGVADTQYF

J: TRBJ2-4
size: few
V: TRBV27
CDR3: CARTGGGGNKNIKYF

J: TRBJ1-5
size: -
V: TRBV6-2/TRBV6-3
CDR3: CAISYISSNQPQHF

J: TRBJ2-7
size: many
V: TRBV10-1
CDR3: CASSRSSGPSYEQYF

J: TRBJ1-1
size: many
V: TRBV20-1
CDR3: CSARPGGTRNTEAFF

J: TRBJ1-1
size: many
V: TRBV6-1
CDR3: CATAFVNTEAFF

J: TRBJ2-3
size: many
V: TRBV5-1
CDR3: CASSNNQADTQYF

J: TRBJ2-6
size: -
V: TRBV6-1
CDR3: CASTLQGDCANVLTF

J: TRBJ1-1
size: few
V: TRBV28
CDR3: CASRLGTENTEAFF

J: TRBJ1-1
size: many
V: TRBV24-1
CDR3: CATVGGAEDTEAFF

J: TRBJ2-3
size: many
V: TRBV7-3
CDR3: CASSYGTSDTQYF

J: TRBJ2-7
size: -
V: TRBV20-1
CDR3: CSASQPSGSGEQYF

J: TRBJ2-5
size: -
V: TRBV4-1
CDR3: CASSQLTGLETQYF

J: TRBJ2-7
size: -
V: TRBV12-3/TRBV12-4
CDR3: CASSHKLTGDYEQYF

J: TRBJ2-5
size: many
V: TRBV20-1
CDR3: CSASSYLPRKTQYF

J: TRBJ1-6
size: many
V: TRBV5-1
CDR3: CASSLGPGSPLHF

J: TRBJ2-2
size: -
V: TRBV6-6
CDR3: CASSYAAGANTVELFF

J: TRBJ2-6
size: -
V: TRBV27
CDR3: CASSFQMTAISGANVLTF

J: TRBJ1-6
size: many
V: TRBV4-2
CDR3: CASSQGGLGGADSPLHF

J: TRBJ2-2
size: many
V: TRBV5-1
CDR3: CASSLGHLGSGELFF

J: TRBJ2-3
size: -
V: TRBV18
CDR3: CASSRTGSSGTDTQYF

J: TRBJ2-1
size: many
V: TRBV5-4
CDR3: CASSDPSGSNEQFF

J: TRBJ2-3
size: -
V: TRBV24-1
CDR3: CASSDLGLAYTSSTDTQYF

J: TRBJ1-1
size: -
V: TRBV7-9
CDR3: CASRPSLAGTEDFF

J: TRBJ1-2
size: -
V: TRBV7-2
CDR3: CASSFSSGTAHGYTF

J: TRBJ1-6
size: -
V: TRBV7-9
CDR3: CASGVDLSPLHF

J: TRBJ2-7
size: many
V: TRBV7-2
CDR3: CASSLASGGAGGYEQYF

J: TRBJ2-7
size: many
V: TRBV28
CDR3: CASTGTASRTLEQYF

J: TRBJ2-7
size: many
V: TRBV3-1
CDR3: CASSQSLVGDEQYF

J: TRBJ2-2
size: many
V: TRBV5-1
CDR3: CASSFQGQLTGELFF

J: TRBJ2-7
size: many
V: TRBV19
CDR3: CASKAESIAYEQYF

J: TRBJ1-5
size: -
V: TRBV18
CDR3: CASSSEGAEPQHF

J: TRBJ2-1
size: many
V: TRBV5-5
CDR3: CASSLISGGYNEQFF

J: TRBJ1-1
size: few
V: TRBV28
CDR3: CASSSDQGANTEAFF